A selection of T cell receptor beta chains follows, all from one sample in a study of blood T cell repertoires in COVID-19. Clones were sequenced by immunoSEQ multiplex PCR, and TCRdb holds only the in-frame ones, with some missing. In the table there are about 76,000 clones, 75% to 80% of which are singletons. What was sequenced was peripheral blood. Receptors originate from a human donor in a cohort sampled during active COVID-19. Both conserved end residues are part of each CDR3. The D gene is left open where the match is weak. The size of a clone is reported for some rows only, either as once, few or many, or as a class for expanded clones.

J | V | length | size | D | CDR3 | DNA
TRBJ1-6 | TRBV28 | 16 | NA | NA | CASSPQGRYQNSPLHF | TGTGCCAGCAGTCCACAGGGAAGATACCAAAATTCACCCCTCCACTTT
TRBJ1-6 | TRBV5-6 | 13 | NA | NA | CASSLDIQSPLHF | TGTGCCAGCAGCTTGGACATCCAATCACCCCTCCACTTT
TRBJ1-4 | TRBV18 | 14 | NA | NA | CASSPAPPEEKLFF | TGTGCCAGCTCCCCAGCTCCCCCGGAGGAAAAACTGTTTTTT
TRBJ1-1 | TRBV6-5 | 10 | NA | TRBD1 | CASGTGEAFF | TGTGCCAGCGGGACAGGTGAAGCTTTCTTT
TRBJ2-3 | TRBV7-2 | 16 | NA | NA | CASEPSLVLGADTQYF | TGTGCCAGCGAACCTTCGTTGGTGCTAGGCGCAGATACGCAGTATTTT
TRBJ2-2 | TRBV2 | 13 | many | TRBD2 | CASSGGGSGELFF | TGTGCCAGCAGTGGGGGAGGGTCCGGGGAGCTGTTTTTT
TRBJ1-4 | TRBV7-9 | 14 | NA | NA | CASIGTGRNEKLFF | TGTGCCAGCATCGGTACAGGACGCAATGAAAAACTGTTTTTT
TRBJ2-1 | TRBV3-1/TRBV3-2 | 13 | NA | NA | CASSQDNIGEQFF | TGTGCCAGCAGCCAAGATAATATCGGTGAGCAGTTCTTC
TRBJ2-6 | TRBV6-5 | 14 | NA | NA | CASRQGPGANVLTF | TGTGCCAGCAGACAGGGACCTGGGGCCAACGTCCTGACTTTC
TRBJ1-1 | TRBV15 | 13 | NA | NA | CATRQGLNTEAFF | TGTGCCACCAGGCAGGGTTTGAACACTGAAGCTTTCTTT
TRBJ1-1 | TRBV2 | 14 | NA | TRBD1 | CASSEATGGTEAFF | TGTGCCAGCAGTGAAGCGACAGGGGGCACTGAAGCTTTCTTT
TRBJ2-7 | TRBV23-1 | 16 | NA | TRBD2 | CASEGLAGGRPLEQYF | TGCGCCAGCGAGGGTTTAGCGGGAGGGAGACCCCTCGAGCAGTACTTC
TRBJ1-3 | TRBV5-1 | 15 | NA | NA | CASSLSGGGGNTIYF | TGCGCCAGCAGCCTCTCGGGGGGTGGTGGAAACACCATATATTTT
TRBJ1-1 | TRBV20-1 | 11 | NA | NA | CSADGDTEAFF | TGCAGTGCTGACGGAGACACTGAAGCTTTCTTT
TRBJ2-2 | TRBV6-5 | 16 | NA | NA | CASSYRSRKGTGELFF | TGTGCCAGCAGTTACAGATCCAGGAAGGGGACCGGGGAGCTGTTTTTT
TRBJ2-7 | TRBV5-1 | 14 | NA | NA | CASSQALQGHEQYF | TGCGCCAGCAGCCAAGCCTTACAGGGCCACGAGCAGTACTTC
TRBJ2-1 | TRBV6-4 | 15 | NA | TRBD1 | CASSVGQSILNEQFF | TGTGCCAGCAGTGTGGGACAGTCAATCCTCAATGAGCAGTTCTTC
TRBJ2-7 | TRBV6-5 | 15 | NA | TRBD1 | CASSTGTGRYYEQYF | TGTGCCAGCAGTACCGGGACAGGGAGGTACTACGAGCAGTACTTC
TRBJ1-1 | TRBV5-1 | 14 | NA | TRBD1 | CASSLGGTGGEAFF | TGCGCCAGCAGCTTGGGTGGGACAGGGGGTGAAGCTTTCTTT
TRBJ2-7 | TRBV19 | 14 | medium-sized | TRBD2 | CASSIVRESGEQYF | TGTGCCAGTAGTATTGTGCGGGAGAGTGGGGAGCAGTACTTC
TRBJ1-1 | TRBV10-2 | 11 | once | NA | CASSEWAEAFF | TGCGCCAGCAGTGAGTGGGCAGAAGCTTTCTTT
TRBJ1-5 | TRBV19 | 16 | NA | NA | CASSAWGAGGNQPQHF | TGTGCCAGTAGTGCATGGGGGGCGGGGGGCAATCAGCCCCAGCATTTT
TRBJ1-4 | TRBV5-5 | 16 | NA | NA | CASSRDTSGVGEKLFF | TGTGCCAGCAGCCGGGACACCTCCGGGGTAGGTGAAAAACTGTTTTTT
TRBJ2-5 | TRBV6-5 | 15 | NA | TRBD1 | CASSSSGGRQETQYF | TGTGCCAGCAGCTCTTCAGGGGGCCGGCAAGAGACCCAGTACTTC
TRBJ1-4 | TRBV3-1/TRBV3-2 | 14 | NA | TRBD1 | CASSNGQGEEKLFF | TGTGCCAGCAGCAACGGACAGGGAGAGGAAAAACTGTTTTTT
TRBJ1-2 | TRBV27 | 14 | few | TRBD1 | CASRAGQRDWGYTF | TGTGCCAGCAGGGCGGGACAGAGGGATTGGGGCTACACCTTC
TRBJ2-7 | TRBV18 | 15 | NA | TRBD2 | CASSPSSGPHYEQYF | TGTGCCAGCTCACCTTCTAGCGGGCCCCACTACGAGCAGTACTTC
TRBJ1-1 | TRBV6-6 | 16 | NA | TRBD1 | CASSYPRQGMNTEAFF | TGTGCCAGCAGTTACCCTAGACAGGGGATGAACACTGAAGCTTTCTTT
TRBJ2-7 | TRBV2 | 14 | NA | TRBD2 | CASAGLAGAYEQYF | TGTGCCAGCGCCGGACTAGCGGGGGCCTACGAGCAGTACTTC
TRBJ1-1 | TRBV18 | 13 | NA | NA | CASSPPPRTEAFF | TGTGCCAGCTCACCACCCCCTAGGACTGAAGCTTTCTTT
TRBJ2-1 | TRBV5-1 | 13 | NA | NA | CASSLGAANEQFF | TGCGCCAGCAGCTTGGGTGCGGCAAATGAGCAGTTCTTC
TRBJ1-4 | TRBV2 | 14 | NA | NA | CASSEAPAGFKLFF | TGTGCCAGCAGTGAAGCTCCCGCGGGTTTCAAACTGTTTTTT
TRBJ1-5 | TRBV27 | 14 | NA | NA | CASSSQGRLQPQHF | TGTGCCAGCAGTTCGCAGGGAAGACTTCAGCCCCAGCATTTT
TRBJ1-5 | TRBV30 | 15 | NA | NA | CAWSRTKGRDQPQHF | TGTGCCTGGAGTCGGACCAAGGGGAGGGATCAGCCCCAGCATTTT
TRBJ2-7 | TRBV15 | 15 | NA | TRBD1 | CATSRAGTGAYEQYF | TGTGCCACCAGCAGAGCCGGGACAGGGGCCTACGAGCAGTACTTC
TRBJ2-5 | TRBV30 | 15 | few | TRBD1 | CAWSRLRTGKQTQYF | TGTGCCTGGAGTAGATTGCGGACAGGGAAGCAGACCCAGTACTTC
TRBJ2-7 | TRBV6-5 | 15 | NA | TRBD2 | CASSYSGGSLSEQYF | TGTGCCAGCAGTTACTCGGGCGGGAGCCTTTCCGAGCAGTACTTC
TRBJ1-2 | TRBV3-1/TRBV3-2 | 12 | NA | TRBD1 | CASSQGAYGYTF | TGTGCCAGCAGTCAGGGGGCATACGGCTACACCTTC
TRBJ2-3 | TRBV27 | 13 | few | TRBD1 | CASRGTGLDTQYF | TGTGCCAGCAGGGGGACAGGGTTAGATACGCAGTATTTT
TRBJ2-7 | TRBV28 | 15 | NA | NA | CASSFGGSLAYEQYF | TGTGCCAGCAGTTTTGGTGGGAGCCTCGCCTACGAGCAGTACTTC
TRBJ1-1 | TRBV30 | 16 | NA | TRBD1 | CAWSGTTGAMNTEAFF | TGTGCCTGGAGTGGGACAACAGGGGCCATGAACACTGAAGCTTTCTTT
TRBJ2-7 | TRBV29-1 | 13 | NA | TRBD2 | CSVATSGRGEQYF | TGCAGCGTTGCGACTAGCGGGAGGGGGGAGCAGTACTTC
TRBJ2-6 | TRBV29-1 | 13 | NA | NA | CSVSGSGANVLTF | TGCAGCGTCTCAGGTTCTGGGGCCAACGTCCTGACTTTC
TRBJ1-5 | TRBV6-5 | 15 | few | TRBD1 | CASSPDRGPFQPQHF | TGTGCCAGCAGCCCCGACAGGGGGCCGTTTCAGCCCCAGCATTTT
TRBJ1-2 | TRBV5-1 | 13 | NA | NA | CASSLGQAMGYTF | TGCGCCAGCAGCTTGGGACAGGCTATGGGCTACACCTTC
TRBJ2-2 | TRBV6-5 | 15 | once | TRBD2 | CASSRDYLEGGELFF | TGTGCCAGCAGTAGGGACTACCTAGAGGGCGGGGAGCTGTTTTTT
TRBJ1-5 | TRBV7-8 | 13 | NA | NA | CASSLERDQPQHF | TGTGCCAGCAGCTTAGAGAGGGATCAGCCCCAGCATTTT
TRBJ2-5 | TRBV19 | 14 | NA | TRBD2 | CASSRAGVRETQYF | TGTGCCAGTAGTCGGGCGGGAGTTAGGGAGACCCAGTACTTC
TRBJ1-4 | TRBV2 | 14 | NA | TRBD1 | CASKSGTGDEKLFF | TGTGCCAGCAAATCCGGGACAGGGGATGAAAAACTGTTTTTT
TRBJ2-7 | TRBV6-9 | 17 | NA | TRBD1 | CASCSYGQGELLCEQYF | TGTGCCAGCTGCTCGTACGGACAGGGGGAACTTCTTTGCGAGCAGTACTTC